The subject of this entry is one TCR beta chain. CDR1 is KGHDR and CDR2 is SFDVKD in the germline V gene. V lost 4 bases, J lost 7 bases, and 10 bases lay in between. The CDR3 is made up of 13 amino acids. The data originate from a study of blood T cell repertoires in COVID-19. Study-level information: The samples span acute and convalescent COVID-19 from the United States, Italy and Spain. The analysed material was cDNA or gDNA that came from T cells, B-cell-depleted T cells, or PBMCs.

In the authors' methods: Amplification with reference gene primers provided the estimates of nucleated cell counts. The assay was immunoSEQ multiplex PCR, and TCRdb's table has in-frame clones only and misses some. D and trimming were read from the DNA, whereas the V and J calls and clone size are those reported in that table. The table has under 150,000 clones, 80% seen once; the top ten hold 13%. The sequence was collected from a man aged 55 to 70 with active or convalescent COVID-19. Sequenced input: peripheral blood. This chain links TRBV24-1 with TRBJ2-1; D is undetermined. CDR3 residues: CATSDPPRNEQFF. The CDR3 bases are TGTGCCACCAGTGACCCCCCCCGGAATGAGCAGTTCTTC.